Shown below are 32 T cell receptor beta chains from a single sample sequenced in a study of T cells after somatic rescue of genetic block. Clones were sequenced by immunoSEQ multiplex PCR, and TCRdb holds only the in-frame ones, with some missing. Here the sample spans roughly 51,000 clones, approximately 96% being singletons. Material: peripheral blood mononuclear cells (PBMCs). The receptors derive from a child younger than two.

The chain carries TRBV27 and TRBJ1-1; D not certain. The CDR3 extends over 16 amino acids. With 4 bases removed from V and 0 bases from J, the gap between germline ends came to 15 bases. Germline CDR1 MNHEY, CDR2 SMNVEV (reference sequence). The CDR3 loop is CASSSGRRFMNTEAFF. The CDR3 DNA follows: TGTGCCAGCAGTTCTGGACGGCGTTTTATGAACACTGAAGCTTTCTTT.

The CDR3 spells CASSYIYGYTF. In DNA, the CDR3 is TGTGCCAGCAGTTATATCTATGGCTACACCTTC. This chain joins TRBV28 and TRBJ1-2; no firm D call. The V end was cut by 4 bases, the J end by 4 bases, with 4 bases between. The CDR3 covers 11 residues. Germline V gives CDR1 MDHEN, CDR2 SYDVKM.

V gene TRBV7-2 combines with J gene TRBJ1-5, with 7 bases aligning to TRBD1. V dropped 4 bases and J dropped 1; count of bases not matched to a gene: 4. CDR3 size: 15 residues. Per the germline V gene, CDR1 is SGHTA and CDR2 is FQGNSA. The chain's CDR3 is CASSSGGPSNQPQHF. The CDR3 DNA reads as TGTGCCAGCAGCTCAGGGGGACCGAGCAATCAGCCCCAGCATTTT.

CDR3: CASSEQGSITEAFF. The CDR3 region has the DNA TGTGCCAGCAGTGAGCAGGGGTCTATCACTGAAGCTTTCTTT. This chain joins TRBV25-1 and TRBJ1-1; maybe TRBD1 (6 bases). This CDR3 has 14 residues. CDR1 and CDR2 from the germline V gene are MGHDK and SYGVNS. V shed 3 bases and J shed 4 bases, with 12 bases lying between them. The variable domain in full, completed from reference TRBV25-1 and TRBJ1-1, reads EADIYQTPRYLVIGTGKKITLECSQTMGHDKMYWYQQDPGMELHLIHYSYGVNSTEKGDLSSESTVSRIRTEHFPLTLESARPSHTSQYLCASSEQGSITEAFFGQGTRLTVV.

The chain carries TRBV10-3 and TRBJ2-1, with D tentatively TRBD2 (6 bases). The ends were cut back, 8 bases at V and 3 bases at J, with 20 bases in the middle. The length of the CDR3 is 16 residues. Germline lookup yields CDR1 ENHRY and CDR2 SYGVKD. The CDR3 nucleotides read TGTGCCATCCGAGCCAGGGAGCGGGCTAACTACAATGAGCAGTTCTTC. Translated, it gives CAIRARERANYNEQFF.

J is TRBJ2-5 and V is TRBV9; no clear D. The CDR3 covers 15 residues. Trimming took 4 bases from V and 2 from J, leaving 15 bases between them. From germline, CDR1 is SGDLS and CDR2 YYNGEE. The DNA of the CDR3 is TGTGCCAGCAGCCTCGCTCCCGGGCCACAAGAGACCCAGTACTTC. This gives the protein CASSLAPGPQETQYF.

This clone showed up just a few times. V usage is TRBV19 and J usage is TRBJ1-5; no definite D call. The CDR3 spans 14 residues. V dropped 6 bases and J dropped 2 bases, with 11 bases sitting between them. Germline lookup yields CDR1 LNHDA and CDR2 SQIVND (reference sequence). CDR3 in amino acids: CASSPKGGNQPQHF. The CDR3 bases are TGTGCCAGTAGCCCCAAGGGAGGCAATCAGCCCCAGCATTTT. Variable domain in full (rest from reference TRBV19 and TRBJ1-5): DGGITQSPKYLFRKEGQNVTLSCEQNLNHDAMYWYRQDPGQGLRLIYYSQIVNDFQKGDIAEGYSVSREKKESFPLTVTSAQKNPTAFYLCASSPKGGNQPQHFGDGTRLSIL.

The gene calls are TRBV27 and TRBJ2-7; 7 bases line up with TRBD2. V trimming: 5 bases; J trimming: 0 bases; junction bases outside the gene matches: 4. This CDR3 is built from 14 residues. Germline CDR1 reads MNHEY; CDR2 reads SMNVEV (reference sequence). The CDR3 sequence is CASSTRDYSYEQYF. The CDR3 nucleotides read TGTGCCAGCAGTACCCGGGACTACTCCTACGAGCAGTACTTC.

The V and J genes are TRBV19 and TRBJ1-2, with a weak D call TRBD1 (5 bases). Germline V gene data show CDR1 as LNHDA and CDR2 as SQIVND (reference sequence). The CDR3 totals 15 residues. V was clipped by 3 bases and J by 2 bases, with 13 bases between them. CDR3 protein: CASSIGAERNYGYTF. The CDR3 DNA is TGTGCCAGTAGTATTGGGGCAGAAAGGAACTATGGCTACACCTTC.

The genes are TRBV7-2 and TRBJ2-2; D tentatively fits TRBD1 or TRBD2 (5 bases each). Per germline, CDR1 SGHTA and CDR2 FQGNSA. The CDR3 contains 14 residues. Trimming took 2 bases from V and 7 from J, leaving 11 bases between them. CDR3 sequence (DNA): TGTGCCAGCAGCTTAATACAGGCGGGCGGGGAGCTGTTTTTT. Protein product: CASSLIQAGGELFF.

J is TRBJ2-3 and V is TRBV10-3; a possible D gene is TRBD2 (6 bases). The CDR3 spans 13 residues. Germline CDR1 ENHRY, CDR2 SYGVKD. V lost 7 bases and J lost 2, with 10 bases in between. The CDR3 nucleotides are TGTGCCATCACCCGGGACTCCACAGATACGCAGTATTTT. Its translation: CAITRDSTDTQYF.

The chain carries TRBV2 and TRBJ1-6; D may be TRBD1 (6 bases). This CDR3 is 14 amino acids long. Trimming cost V 10 bases and J 1 base, with 11 bases left between them. The germline V gene encodes CDR1 SNHLY and CDR2 FYNNEI. The CDR3 is CATMTGSYNSPLHF. The CDR3 coding sequence is TGTGCCACCATGACAGGATCCTATAATTCACCCCTCCACTTT.

V gene TRBV2 combines with J gene TRBJ2-7; 11 nucleotides agree with TRBD2. V was pared by 7 bases and J by 5 bases, with 7 bases of the junction left unmatched. The CDR3 is 14 residues long. CDR1 and CDR2 (germline): SNHLY, FYNNEI. The CDR3 reads CASTLAGGVHEQYF. The DNA of the CDR3 is TGTGCCAGCACCCTAGCGGGAGGAGTCCACGAGCAGTACTTC.

The rearrangement joins TRBV6-6 to TRBJ1-4, with TRBD1 as a possible D gene (5 bases). Germline V gene sequence: CDR1 MNHNY, CDR2 SVGAGI (reference sequence). V dropped 4 bases and J dropped 7 bases, with 10 bases sitting between them. This CDR3 comprises 13 residues. The DNA for the CDR3 is TGTGCCAGCAGTTCGGGACGGCTTGAAAAACTGTTTTTT. As protein: CASSSGRLEKLFF.

V and J are TRBV27 and TRBJ1-6, with 12 bases fitting TRBD1. The V and J ends lost 3 bases and 9 bases, in that order; junction bases with no gene match: 9. Germline lookup yields CDR1 MNHEY and CDR2 SMNVEV (reference sequence). This CDR3 spans 17 amino acids. The CDR3 protein is CASSLRPGTGGFSPLHF. CDR3 DNA sequence: TGTGCCAGCAGTTTGCGTCCCGGGACAGGGGGCTTTTCACCCCTCCACTTT.

The chain employs TRBV4-1 and TRBJ2-7; 9 bases are shared with TRBD2. In germline, CDR1 is MGHRA, CDR2 YSYEKL. The CDR3 has 18 amino acids. The V segment lost 4 bases and the J segment 4 bases; nucleotides outside the gene matches: 17. CDR3 sequence reads: CASSRPGPTGLAGYEQYF. The CDR3 DNA follows: TGCGCCAGCAGCCGACCGGGACCCACCGGGCTAGCGGGATACGAGCAGTACTTC.

The chain has TRBV6-6 and TRBJ2-1; TRBD1 aligns across 7 bases. The CDR3 runs to 12 residues. With V trimmed by 6 bases and J by 9 bases, 5 bases remained unmatched. Germline V gene lookup returns CDR1 MNHNY and CDR2 SVGAGI (reference sequence). The CDR3 loop reads CASRGDRVEQFF. DNA of the CDR3: TGTGCCAGCAGGGGAGACAGGGTTGAGCAGTTCTTC.

The chain carries TRBV6-1 and TRBJ2-7; 12 bases match TRBD1. CDR3 length: 15 amino acids. V lost 4 bases, J lost 5 bases, and 6 bases stayed unmatched. From germline, CDR1 is MNHNS and CDR2 SASEGT. The CDR3 sequence: CASSVLGQGAHEQYF. The CDR3 DNA is TGTGCCAGCAGTGTATTGGGACAGGGGGCTCACGAGCAGTACTTC.

The chain combines TRBV2 with TRBJ2-1, with D perhaps matching TRBD2 (6 bases). This CDR3 contains 13 residues. Trimming left V 6 bases short and J 8 bases short, with 14 bases between. Germline CDR1 reads SNHLY; CDR2 reads FYNNEI. The CDR3 DNA sequence: TGTGCCAGCAGCGAGACTAGGCCCCATGAGCAGTTCTTC. Protein product: CASSETRPHEQFF.

The chain carries TRBV27 and TRBJ1-6; 7 bases line up with TRBD1. The CDR3 spans 16 residues. The ends lost 5 bases at V and 7 bases at J; junction bases unmatched: 11. Germline V gene data show CDR1 as MNHEY and CDR2 as SMNVEV (reference sequence). The CDR3: CASSLRGTVPNSPLHF. As DNA, the CDR3 is TGTGCCAGCAGTCTACGTGGGACAGTCCCCAATTCACCCCTCCACTTT.

The chain is built from TRBV9 and TRBJ2-3, with 8 bases identical to TRBD2. Trimming took 3 bases from V and 5 from J; bases not matched to a gene: 14. This CDR3 has 17 residues. Germline values: CDR1 SGDLS, CDR2 YYNGEE. The CDR3 here is CASSAIPGGPGGDTQYF. CDR3 nucleotides: TGTGCCAGCAGCGCCATCCCGGGAGGGCCCGGTGGAGATACGCAGTATTTT.

The rearrangement joins TRBV6-5 to TRBJ1-4; D gene unclear. The CDR3 totals 13 residues. V shed 2 bases and J shed 0 bases, with 1 base lying between them. The germline CDR1 and CDR2 sequences are MNHEY and SVGAGI. The CDR3 coding sequence is TGTGCCAGCAGTTACACAACTAATGAAAAACTGTTTTTT. The encoded protein is CASSYTTNEKLFF.

The CDR3 loop reads CASSSWTRQVSLVSGELFF. Written as DNA, the CDR3 is TGCGCCAGCAGCTCCTGGACACGGCAAGTTAGCCTAGTTAGCGGGGAGCTGTTTTTT. This chain connects TRBV5-1 to TRBJ2-2, with TRBD1 as a possible D gene (5 bases). The ends were cut back, 3 bases at V and 7 bases at J, with 28 bases in the middle. The germline gives CDR1 SGHRS, CDR2 YFSETQ. The CDR3 extends over 19 amino acids.

Written as DNA, the CDR3 is TGTGCCAGCAGCCTCAAATCTGGGGATACGCAGTATTTT. Translation gives CASSLKSGDTQYF. The genes are TRBV2 and TRBJ2-3; D is ambiguous. Trimming removed 6 bases at V and 6 bases at J, with 13 bases between. CDR1 and CDR2 from the germline V gene are SNHLY and FYNNEI. The CDR3 totals 13 residues. Looking up the rest from reference TRBV2 and TRBJ2-3 gives the full variable domain: EPEVTQTPSHQVTQMGQEVILRCVPISNHLYFYWYRQILGQKVEFLVSFYNNEISEKSEIFDDQFSVERPDGSNFTLKIRSTKLEDSAMYFCASSLKSGDTQYFGPGTRLTVL.

This sequence joins TRBV28 and TRBJ2-2, with 10 bases lining up with TRBD2. This CDR3 is built from 14 residues. Trimming at V came to 2 bases and at J to 7 bases, leaving 1 base not matched to a gene. Germline assignment: CDR1 MDHEN and CDR2 SYDVKM. CDR3 sequence (DNA): TGTGCCAGCAGTTTACTAGCGGGAGTCGGGGAGCTGTTTTTT. This sequence encodes CASSLLAGVGELFF.

The V gene is TRBV7-2, the J gene TRBJ2-1, with 13 bases identical to TRBD2. V lost 5 bases and J lost 4; bases outside the gene matches: 8. Germline CDR1 reads SGHTA; CDR2 reads FQGNSA. This CDR3 has 17 residues. This CDR3 is CASSERPGLAGYNEQFF. For the CDR3, the DNA is TGTGCCAGCAGCGAGCGGCCGGGACTAGCGGGGTACAATGAGCAGTTCTTC.

The chain is built from TRBV9 and TRBJ1-2, with TRBD1 as a possible D gene (6 bases). Germline V gene data show CDR1 as SGDLS and CDR2 as YYNGEE. There are 17 residues in the CDR3. V lost 4 bases and J 4 bases, leaving 23 bases between the germline ends. CDR3 protein: CASSPTGKGRRPYGYTF. The CDR3 nucleotides read TGTGCCAGCAGCCCCACAGGGAAAGGACGGCGCCCCTATGGCTACACCTTC.

The chain is built from TRBV27 and TRBJ2-7, with a possible D match to TRBD1 (6 bases). Trimming took off 6 bases at V and 2 bases at J, with 8 bases between the two ends. CDR1 MNHEY and CDR2 SMNVEV come from the germline V gene (reference sequence). The CDR3 spans 12 residues. The CDR3 region has the DNA TGTGCCAGCAGCCGGGACACCTACGAGCAGTACTTC. It specifies CASSRDTYEQYF.

This clone has only one observation. This rearrangement joins TRBV5-6 to TRBJ1-2, with unresolved D. Trimming shortened V by 4 bases and J by 4 bases, and 17 bases separated the two germline ends. CDR3 length equals 15 residues. Germline-derived CDR1 and CDR2 are SGHDT and YYEEEE. CDR3 region: CASSESETDFYGYTF. DNA of the CDR3: TGTGCCAGCAGCGAATCAGAGACTGACTTCTATGGCTACACCTTC.

This clone was found once. V is TRBV4-1 and J is TRBJ2-7, with D possibly being TRBD2 (5 bases). The ends were cut back, 3 bases at V and 3 bases at J, with 18 bases in the middle. CDR3 size: 16 residues. CDR1 MGHRA and CDR2 YSYEKL come from the germline V gene. CDR3 DNA sequence: TGCGCCAGCAGCCAGTACCTTCGAGGCGGGTTCTACGAGCAGTACTTC. Translating gives CASSQYLRGGFYEQYF.

The chain combines TRBV5-1 with TRBJ1-2; D ambiguous. The V gene's germline CDR1 is SGHRS and CDR2 YFSETQ. The CDR3 runs 14 residues. V was trimmed by 0 bases and J by 0 bases, leaving 6 bases between them. CDR3 nucleotides: TGCGCCAGCAGCTTGGCCGGAGCTAACTATGGCTACACCTTC. This gives the protein CASSLAGANYGYTF.

The rearrangement uses TRBV19 and TRBJ2-3, with D maybe TRBD2 (6 bases). Germline V CDR1 and CDR2: LNHDA, SQIVND (reference sequence). This CDR3 comprises 13 residues. V was cut by 7 bases and J by 2 bases, with 10 bases left in between. For the CDR3, the DNA is TGTGCCAGTAAGCCTAGCGTCACAGATACGCAGTATTTT. Encoded protein: CASKPSVTDTQYF.